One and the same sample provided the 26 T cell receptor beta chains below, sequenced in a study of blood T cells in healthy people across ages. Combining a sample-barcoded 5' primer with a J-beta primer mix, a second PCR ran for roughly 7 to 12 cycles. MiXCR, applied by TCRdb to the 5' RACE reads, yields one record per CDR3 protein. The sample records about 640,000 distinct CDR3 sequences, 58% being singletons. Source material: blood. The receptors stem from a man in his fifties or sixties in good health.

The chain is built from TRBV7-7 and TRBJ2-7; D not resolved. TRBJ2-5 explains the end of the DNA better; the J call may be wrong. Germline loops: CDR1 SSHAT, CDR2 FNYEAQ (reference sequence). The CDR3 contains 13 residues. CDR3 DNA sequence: TGTGCCAGCAGCTCAGCCCCGGAGGAGACCCAGTACTTC. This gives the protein CASSSAPEETQYF.

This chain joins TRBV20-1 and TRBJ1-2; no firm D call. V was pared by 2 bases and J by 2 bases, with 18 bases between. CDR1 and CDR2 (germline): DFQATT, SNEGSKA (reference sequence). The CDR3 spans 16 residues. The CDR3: CSARSLLGGPNYGYTF. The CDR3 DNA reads TGCAGTGCTAGAAGTCTGCTGGGAGGCCCAAACTATGGCTACACCTTC.

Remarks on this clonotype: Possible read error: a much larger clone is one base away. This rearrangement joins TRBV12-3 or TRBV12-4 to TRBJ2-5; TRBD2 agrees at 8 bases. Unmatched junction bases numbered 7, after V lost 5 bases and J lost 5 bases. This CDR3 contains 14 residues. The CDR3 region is CASSVRSGGETQYF. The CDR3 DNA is TGTGCCAGCAGTGTACGGAGCGGGGGTGAGACCCAGTACTTC.

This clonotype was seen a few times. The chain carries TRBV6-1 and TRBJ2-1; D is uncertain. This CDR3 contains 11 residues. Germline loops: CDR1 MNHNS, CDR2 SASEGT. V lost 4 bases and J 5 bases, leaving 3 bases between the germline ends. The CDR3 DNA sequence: TGTGCCAGCAGTGGAAACAATGAGCAGTTCTTC. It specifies CASSGNNEQFF.

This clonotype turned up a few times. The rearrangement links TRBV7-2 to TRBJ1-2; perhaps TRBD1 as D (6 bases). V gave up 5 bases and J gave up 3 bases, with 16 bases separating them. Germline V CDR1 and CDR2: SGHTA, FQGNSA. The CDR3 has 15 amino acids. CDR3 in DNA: TGTGCCAGCAGCCCCCACAGGGCGACATACTATGGCTACACCTTC. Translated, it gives CASSPHRATYYGYTF.

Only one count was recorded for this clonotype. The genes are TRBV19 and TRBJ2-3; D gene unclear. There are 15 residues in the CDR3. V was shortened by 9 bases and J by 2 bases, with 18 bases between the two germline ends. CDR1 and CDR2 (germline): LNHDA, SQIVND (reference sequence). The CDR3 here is CASSNRARATDTQYF. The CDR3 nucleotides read TGTGCCAGCTCGAATCGGGCTAGAGCCACAGATACGCAGTATTTT.

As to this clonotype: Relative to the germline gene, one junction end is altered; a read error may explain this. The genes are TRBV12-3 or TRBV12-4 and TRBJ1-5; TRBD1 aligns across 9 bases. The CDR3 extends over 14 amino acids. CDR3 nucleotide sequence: TGTGCCGGCAGTTTAGGGGACAGGGATCAGCCCCAGCATTTT. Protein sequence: CAGSLGDRDQPQHF.

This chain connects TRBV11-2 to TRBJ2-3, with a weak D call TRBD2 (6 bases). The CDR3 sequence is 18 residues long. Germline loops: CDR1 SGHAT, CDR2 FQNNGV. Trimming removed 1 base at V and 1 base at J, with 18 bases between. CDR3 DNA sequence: TGTGCCAGCAGCTTAGTCCCCCGGCGGGGCGGTCGCACAGATACGCAGTATTTT. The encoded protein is CASSLVPRRGGRTDTQYF.

The CDR3 region has the DNA TGTGCCAGCAGCCCCTCCCCAATAGCGGGGCAAGAGACCCAGTACTTC. The encoded protein is CASSPSPIAGQETQYF. The genes are TRBV7-6 and TRBJ2-7; 8 positions agree with TRBD2. The J call is uncertain, as TRBJ2-5 better fits the DNA end. Per germline, CDR1 SGHVS and CDR2 FNYEAQ. The CDR3 is 16 residues long.

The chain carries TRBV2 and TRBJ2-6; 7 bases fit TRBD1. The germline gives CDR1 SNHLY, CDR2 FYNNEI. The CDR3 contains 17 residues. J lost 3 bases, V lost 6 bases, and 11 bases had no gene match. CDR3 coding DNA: TGTGCCAGCAGGGAAAAGGGGGCCAATTATGGGGCCAACGTCCTGACTTTC. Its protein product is CASREKGANYGANVLTF. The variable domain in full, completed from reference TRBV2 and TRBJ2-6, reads EPEVTQTPSHQVTQMGQEVILRCVPISNHLYFYWYRQILGQKVEFLVSFYNNEISEKSEIFDDQFSVERPDGSNFTLKIRSTKLEDSAMYFCASREKGANYGANVLTFGAGSRLTVL.

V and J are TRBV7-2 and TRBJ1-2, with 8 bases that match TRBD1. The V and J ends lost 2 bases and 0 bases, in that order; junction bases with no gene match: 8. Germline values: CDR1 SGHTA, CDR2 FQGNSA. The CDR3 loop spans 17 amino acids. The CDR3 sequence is CASSLSTGVEANYGYTF. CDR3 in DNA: TGTGCCAGCAGCTTATCGACAGGGGTAGAAGCTAACTATGGCTACACCTTC.

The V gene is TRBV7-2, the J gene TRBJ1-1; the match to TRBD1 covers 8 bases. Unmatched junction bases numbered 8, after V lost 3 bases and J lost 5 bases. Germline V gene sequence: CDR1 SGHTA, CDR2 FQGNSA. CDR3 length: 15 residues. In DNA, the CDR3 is TGTGCCAGCAGCTTTGTTCAGGGGGCGCGTACTGAAGCTTTCTTT. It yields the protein CASSFVQGARTEAFF.

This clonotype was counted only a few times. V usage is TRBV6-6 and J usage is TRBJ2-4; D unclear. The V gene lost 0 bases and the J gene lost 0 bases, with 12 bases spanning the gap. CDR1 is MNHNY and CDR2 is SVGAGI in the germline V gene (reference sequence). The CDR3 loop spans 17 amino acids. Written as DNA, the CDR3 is TGTGCCAGCAGTTACTCGACGGCGACCCAAGCCAAAAACATTCAGTACTTC. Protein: CASSYSTATQAKNIQYF.

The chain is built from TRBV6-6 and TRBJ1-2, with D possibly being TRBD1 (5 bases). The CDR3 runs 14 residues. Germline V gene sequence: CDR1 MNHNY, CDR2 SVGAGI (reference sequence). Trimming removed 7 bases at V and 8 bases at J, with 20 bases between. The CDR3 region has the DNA TGTGCCAGCACCTTTTCTGGGACCGCGGGAGGCTACACCTTC. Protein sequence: CASTFSGTAGGYTF.

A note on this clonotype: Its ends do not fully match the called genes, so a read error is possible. The CDR3 DNA reads TGCGCCATCAGCCTCCTTGAGTATTCGCCGTATGGCTACACCTTC. As protein: CAISLLEYSPYGYTF. The V gene is TRBV10-3, the J gene TRBJ1-2, with D unresolved. Germline-derived CDR1 and CDR2 are ENHRY and SYGVKD. This CDR3 is built from 15 residues.

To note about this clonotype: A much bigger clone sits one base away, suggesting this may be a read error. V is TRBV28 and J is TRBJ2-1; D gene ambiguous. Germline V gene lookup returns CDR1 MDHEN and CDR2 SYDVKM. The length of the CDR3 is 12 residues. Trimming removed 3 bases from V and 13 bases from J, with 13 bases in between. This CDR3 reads CASSLIGETQFF. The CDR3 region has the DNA TGTGCCAGCAGTTTGATTGGAGAGACCCAGTTCTTC. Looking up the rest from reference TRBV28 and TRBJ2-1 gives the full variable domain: DVKVTQSSRYLVKRTGEKVFLECVQDMDHENMFWYRQDPGLGLRLIYFSYDVKMKEKGDIPEGYSVSREKKERFSLILESASTNQTSMYLCASSLIGETQFFGPGTRLTVL.

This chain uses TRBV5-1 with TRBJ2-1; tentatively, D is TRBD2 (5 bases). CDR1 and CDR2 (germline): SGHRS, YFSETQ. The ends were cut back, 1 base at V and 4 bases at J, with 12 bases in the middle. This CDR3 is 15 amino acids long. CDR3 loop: CASSLSGNEYNEQFF. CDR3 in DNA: TGCGCCAGCAGCTTGTCGGGGAACGAATACAATGAGCAGTTCTTC.

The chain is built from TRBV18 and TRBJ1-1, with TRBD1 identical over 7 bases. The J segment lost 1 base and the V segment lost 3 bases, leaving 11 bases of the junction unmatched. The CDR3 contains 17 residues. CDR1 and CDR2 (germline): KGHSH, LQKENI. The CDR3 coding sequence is TGTGCCAGCTCACCTTGGACAGGCTTCTCCGGGAACACTGAAGCTTTCTTT. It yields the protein CASSPWTGFSGNTEAFF.

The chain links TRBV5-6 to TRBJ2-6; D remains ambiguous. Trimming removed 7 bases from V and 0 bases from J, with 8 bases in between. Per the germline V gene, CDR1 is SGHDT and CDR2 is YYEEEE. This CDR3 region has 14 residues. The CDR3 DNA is TGTGCCAGCTTAGGAGTCTCTGGGGCCAACGTCCTGACTTTC. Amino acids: CASLGVSGANVLTF.

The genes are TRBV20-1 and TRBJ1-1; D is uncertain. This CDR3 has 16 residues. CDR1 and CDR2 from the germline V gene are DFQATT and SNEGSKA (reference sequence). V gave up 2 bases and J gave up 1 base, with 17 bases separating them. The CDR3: CSARLFMDAGNTEAFF. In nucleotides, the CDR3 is TGCAGTGCTAGATTGTTTATGGACGCGGGGAACACTGAAGCTTTCTTT.

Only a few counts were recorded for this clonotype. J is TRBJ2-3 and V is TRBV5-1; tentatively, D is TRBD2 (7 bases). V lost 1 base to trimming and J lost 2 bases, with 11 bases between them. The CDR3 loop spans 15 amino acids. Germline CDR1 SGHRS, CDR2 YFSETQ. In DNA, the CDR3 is TGCGCCAGCAGCTTGCGGGGGGCAGTCACAGATACGCAGTATTTT. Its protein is CASSLRGAVTDTQYF.

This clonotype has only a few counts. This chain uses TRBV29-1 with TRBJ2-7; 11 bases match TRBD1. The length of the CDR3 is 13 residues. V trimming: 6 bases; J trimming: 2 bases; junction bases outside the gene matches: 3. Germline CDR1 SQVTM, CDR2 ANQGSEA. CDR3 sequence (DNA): TGCAGCGTCCCGGGACAGGGGGCCTACGAGCAGTACTTC. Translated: CSVPGQGAYEQYF.

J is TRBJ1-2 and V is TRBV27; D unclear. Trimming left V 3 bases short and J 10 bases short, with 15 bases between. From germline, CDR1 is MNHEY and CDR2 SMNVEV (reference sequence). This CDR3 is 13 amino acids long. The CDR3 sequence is CASSLDGLITYTF. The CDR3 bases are TGTGCCAGCAGTTTGGACGGGCTAATCACCTACACCTTC.

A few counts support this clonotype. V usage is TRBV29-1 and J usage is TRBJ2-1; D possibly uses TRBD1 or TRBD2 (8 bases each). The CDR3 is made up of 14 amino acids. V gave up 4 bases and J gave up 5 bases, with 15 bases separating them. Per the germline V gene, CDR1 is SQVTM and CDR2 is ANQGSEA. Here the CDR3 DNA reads TGCAGCGTTGTAGCGGGACAGGCAAACAATGAGCAGTTCTTC. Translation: CSVVAGQANNEQFF.

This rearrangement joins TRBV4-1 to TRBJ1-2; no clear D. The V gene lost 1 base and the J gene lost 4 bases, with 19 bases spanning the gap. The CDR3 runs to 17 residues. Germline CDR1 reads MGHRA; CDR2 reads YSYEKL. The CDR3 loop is CASSQGVVGRSSYGYTF. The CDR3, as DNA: TGCGCCAGCAGCCAAGGGGTGGTAGGGCGGAGTAGCTATGGCTACACCTTC.

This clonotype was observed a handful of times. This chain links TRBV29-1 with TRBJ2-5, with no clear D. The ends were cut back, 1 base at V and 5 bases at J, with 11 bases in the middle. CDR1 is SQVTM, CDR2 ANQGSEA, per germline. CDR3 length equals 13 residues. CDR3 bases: TGCAGCGTTGAAGGATCCCCGCGGGAGACCCAGTACTTC. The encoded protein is CSVEGSPRETQYF.